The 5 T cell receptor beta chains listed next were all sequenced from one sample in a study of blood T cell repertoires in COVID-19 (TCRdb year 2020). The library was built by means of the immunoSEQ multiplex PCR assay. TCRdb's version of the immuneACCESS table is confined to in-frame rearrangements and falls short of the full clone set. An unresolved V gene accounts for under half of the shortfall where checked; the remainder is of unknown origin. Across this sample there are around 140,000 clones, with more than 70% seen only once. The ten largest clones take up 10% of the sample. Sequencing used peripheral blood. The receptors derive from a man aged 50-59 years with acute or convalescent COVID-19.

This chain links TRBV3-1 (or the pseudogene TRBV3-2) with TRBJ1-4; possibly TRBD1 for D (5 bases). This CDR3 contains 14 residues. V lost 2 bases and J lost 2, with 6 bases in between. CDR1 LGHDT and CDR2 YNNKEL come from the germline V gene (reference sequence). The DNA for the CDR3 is TGTGCCAGCAGCCAACGGGGGACTAATGAAAAACTGTTTTTT. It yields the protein CASSQRGTNEKLFF.

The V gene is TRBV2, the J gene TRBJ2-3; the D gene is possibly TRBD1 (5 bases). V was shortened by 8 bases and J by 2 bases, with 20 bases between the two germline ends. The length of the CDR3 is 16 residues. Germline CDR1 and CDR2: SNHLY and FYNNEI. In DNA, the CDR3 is TGTGCCAGCCCCCATCGGCAGGGCGAGGACACAGATACGCAGTATTTT. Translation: CASPHRQGEDTDTQYF. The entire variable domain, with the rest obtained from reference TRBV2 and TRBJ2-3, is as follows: EPEVTQTPSHQVTQMGQEVILRCVPISNHLYFYWYRQILGQKVEFLVSFYNNEISEKSEIFDDQFSVERPDGSNFTLKIRSTKLEDSAMYFCASPHRQGEDTDTQYFGPGTRLTVL.

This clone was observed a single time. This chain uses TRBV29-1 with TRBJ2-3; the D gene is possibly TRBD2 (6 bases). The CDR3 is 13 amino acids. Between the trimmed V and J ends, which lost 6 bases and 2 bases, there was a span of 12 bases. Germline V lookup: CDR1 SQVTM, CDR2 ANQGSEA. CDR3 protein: CSVRDGLTDTQYF. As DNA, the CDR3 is TGCAGCGTGCGGGACGGACTCACAGATACGCAGTATTTT.

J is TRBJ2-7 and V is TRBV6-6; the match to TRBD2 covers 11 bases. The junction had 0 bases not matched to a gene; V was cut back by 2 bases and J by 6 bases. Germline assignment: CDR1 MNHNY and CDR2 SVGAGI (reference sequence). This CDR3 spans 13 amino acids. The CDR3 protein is CASSYTSGSEQYF. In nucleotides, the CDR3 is TGTGCCAGCAGTTACACTAGCGGGAGCGAGCAGTACTTC.

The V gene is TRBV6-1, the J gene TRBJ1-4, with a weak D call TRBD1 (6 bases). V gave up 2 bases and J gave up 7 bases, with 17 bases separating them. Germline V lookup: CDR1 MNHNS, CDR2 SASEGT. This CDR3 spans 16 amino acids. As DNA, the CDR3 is TGTGCCAGCAGTGAACCAGGACAGTATTTAGGTGAAAAACTGTTTTTT. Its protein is CASSEPGQYLGEKLFF.